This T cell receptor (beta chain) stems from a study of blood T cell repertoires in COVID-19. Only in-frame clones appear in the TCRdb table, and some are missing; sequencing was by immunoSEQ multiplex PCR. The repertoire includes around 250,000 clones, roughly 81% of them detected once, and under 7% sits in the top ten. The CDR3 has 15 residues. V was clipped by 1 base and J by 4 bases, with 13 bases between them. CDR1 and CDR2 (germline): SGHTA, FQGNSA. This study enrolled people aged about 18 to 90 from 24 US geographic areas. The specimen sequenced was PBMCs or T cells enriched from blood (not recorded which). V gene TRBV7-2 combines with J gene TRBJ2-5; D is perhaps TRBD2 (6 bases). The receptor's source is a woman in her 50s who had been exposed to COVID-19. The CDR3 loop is CASSLDLGRAETQYF. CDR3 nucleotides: TGTGCCAGCAGCTTAGATCTCGGGAGAGCAGAGACCCAGTACTTC.